This T cell receptor (beta chain) was observed in a study of shared clonotypes between healthy human individuals. Study at large: CD4 naive and memory got three plates each, CD8 naive two, CD8 memory one. Study findings and constraints: Clonotypes shared by all four sorted-subset donors had higher generation probabilities than non-shared clonotypes. Donor clonotype sharing was expected to depend on sequencing depth.

Only CD45RO-negative cells positively selected for CCR7 counted as naive CD8 cells, so terminally differentiated effector memory CD45RA+ cells were excluded. This clone was detected only once. No antigen is known for it. The table came from immunoSEQ multiplex PCR; TCRdb's copy has only in-frame clones and leaves some out. Of about 1.9 million clones listed, approximately 92% are singletons. Germline loops: CDR1 KGHSH, CDR2 LQKENI. The CDR3 runs to 19 residues. Trimming stripped 4 bases from V and 0 bases from J, with 19 bases between. This sequence joins TRBV18 and TRBJ2-6; D possibly corresponds to TRBD1 (5 bases). This TCR was sampled from a man aged 18 to 35 in good health. Some clones in this sample may be carry-over from other donors' samples. The sequenced sample was naive CD8+ T cells from PBMCs. CDR3 region: CASSQDGAARGSGANVLTF. The CDR3 coding sequence is TGTGCCAGCTCACAGGATGGGGCAGCCCGCGGCTCTGGGGCCAACGTCCTGACTTTC. The variable domain in full, with the rest retrieved from reference TRBV18 and TRBJ2-6, is NAGVMQNPRHLVRRRGQEARLRCSPMKGHSHVYWYRQLPEEGLKFMVYLQKENIIDESGMPKERFSAEFPKEGPSILRIQQVVRGDSAAYFCASSQDGAARGSGANVLTFGAGSRLTVL.